These 8 T cell receptor beta chains were sequenced from one sample in a study of blood T cell repertoires in COVID-19. Only in-frame clones appear in the TCRdb table, and some are missing; sequencing was by immunoSEQ multiplex PCR. The table includes 85,000 to 110,000 clones, roughly 88% detected once. Sequencing used peripheral blood. The receptors were sampled from a human donor in a cohort sampled during active COVID-19.

The genes are TRBV6-5 and TRBJ1-2; D may be TRBD1 (5 bases). This CDR3 contains 15 residues. V lost 6 bases and J 5 bases, leaving 19 bases between the germline ends. CDR1 MNHEY and CDR2 SVGAGI come from the germline V gene. Here the CDR3 reads CASRLDSAGTYGYTF. In DNA, the CDR3 is TGTGCCAGCAGGCTCGACAGTGCCGGAACGTATGGCTACACCTTC.

V and J are TRBV6-6 and TRBJ2-1, with TRBD1 identical over 8 bases. The CDR3 covers 14 residues. With V trimmed by 8 bases and J by 6 bases, 9 bases remained unmatched. CDR1 and CDR2 (germline): MNHNY, SVGAGI (reference sequence). The CDR3 coding sequence is TGTGCCAGCGACGGACAGGGACGTGGCAATGAGCAGTTCTTC. Translation gives CASDGQGRGNEQFF.

Of note for this clone: Germline is not matched at one junction end, which may reflect a read error. This chain links TRBV7-7 with TRBJ2-2, with 8 bases lining up with TRBD2. This CDR3 has 14 amino acids. Looked up from germline, CDR1 is SSHAT and CDR2 is FNYEAQ (reference sequence). For the CDR3, the DNA is TGTGCTAGCAGCCCCGGGGGGGGCGCGGGGGAGCTGTTTTTT. This encodes CASSPGGGAGELFF.

The chain uses TRBV12-2 and TRBJ2-3; the table calls TRBD1, which could not be checked here. TRBV12-2 constitutes a pseudogene. CDR3 length: 16 residues. Written as DNA, the CDR3 is TGTGCAAGTCGCCACAACAGGGGTAAAAGCACAGATACGCAGTATTTT. Translating gives CASRHNRGKSTDTQYF.

There are a few counts of this clone. This chain links TRBV4-1 with TRBJ1-2; 8 bases match TRBD1. Germline CDR1 is MGHRA and CDR2 is YSYEKL. With V trimmed by 4 bases and J by 0 bases, 7 bases remained unmatched. The CDR3 contains 16 residues. Here the CDR3 DNA reads TGCGCCAGCAGCCTCGGACAGGGAGAAGCTAACTATGGCTACACCTTC. This sequence encodes CASSLGQGEANYGYTF.

The genes are TRBV28 and TRBJ1-5; D gene ambiguous. The germline CDR1 and CDR2 sequences are MDHEN and SYDVKM. The CDR3 runs to 14 residues. Deletions cut 5 bases from V and 2 bases from J, with 10 bases between. CDR3 residues: CASSPPLGNQPQHF. CDR3 in DNA: TGTGCCAGCAGTCCCCCACTGGGCAATCAGCCCCAGCATTTT.

The count of this clone is one. This rearrangement joins TRBV5-4 to TRBJ1-4; D may be TRBD1 (5 bases). CDR3 length: 15 residues. The germline V and J ends were trimmed by 4 bases and 7 bases, with 17 bases remaining between them. The germline gives CDR1 SGHNT, CDR2 YYREEE (reference sequence). CDR3 sequence (DNA): TGTGCCAGCAGCCGGATGGGACTAGGAGGTGAAAAACTGTTTTTT. Translating it yields CASSRMGLGGEKLFF.

V gene TRBV27 combines with J gene TRBJ2-2; TRBD2 aligns across 7 bases. This CDR3 region has 17 residues. Germline V gives CDR1 MNHEY, CDR2 SMNVEV (reference sequence). V trimming: 1 base; J trimming: 5 bases; junction bases outside the gene matches: 10. In DNA form, the CDR3 reads TGTGCCAGCAGTTTATATCGGTCGGGGGAGGGGACCGGGGAGCTGTTTTTT. Its protein is CASSLYRSGEGTGELFF.